The rows below give T cell receptor beta chains drawn from one sample of a study of T cell responses to AZD1222 COVID-19 vaccine. Only in-frame clones appear in the TCRdb table, and some are missing; sequencing was by immunoSEQ multiplex PCR. The repertoire holds 95,000 to 110,000 clones, with about nine tenths as singletons. Sequencing used peripheral blood, obtained on day 0 of AZD1222 vaccination. The receptors stem from an adult in good health. Both conserved end residues are part of each CDR3. Fields, in order: clone size, V gene, D gene, CDR3 length, J gene, CDR3 DNA, CDR3 protein. D genes are given only for firm matches. The size of a clone is reported for some rows only, either as once, few or many, or as a class for expanded clones.

-,TRBV7-8,TRBD1,16,TRBJ2-3,TGTGCCAGCAGCCTCCGGAGACAGGGGCACACAGATACGCAGTATTTT,CASSLRRQGHTDTQYF
-,TRBV30,-,15,TRBJ2-1,TGTGCCTGGAGTGTACGGCCCGCGGGGAGTAATGAGCAGTTCTTC,CAWSVRPAGSNEQFF
-,TRBV18,TRBD1,15,TRBJ2-3,TGTGCCAGCTCTCACAGGGGGCGGAACAGCGATACGCAGTATTTT,CASSHRGRNSDTQYF
-,TRBV25-1,-,16,TRBJ2-6,TGTGCCAGCAGTGGGCGGACGGGCTCTGGGGCCAACGTCCTGACTTTC,CASSGRTGSGANVLTF
-,TRBV19,-,15,TRBJ1-1,TGTGCCAGTAGCACATACGGGGCAGGGCGGACTGAAGCTTTCTTT,CASSTYGAGRTEAFF
-,TRBV27,-,15,TRBJ1-5,TGTGCCAGCAGTTTAAGAGTTTCGGGCAATCAGCCCCAGCATTTT,CASSLRVSGNQPQHF
-,TRBV20-1,-,10,TRBJ1-1,TGCAGTGCCCCTAACACTGAAGCTTTCTTT,CSAPNTEAFF
-,TRBV3-1/TRBV3-2,TRBD1,12,TRBJ1-2,TGTGCCAGCAGCCAAGTGGACAGGGGGTTCACCTTC,CASSQVDRGFTF
-,TRBV20-1,-,10,TRBJ2-5,TGCAGTGCTAGAGATGGGACCCAGTACTTC,CSARDGTQYF
-,TRBV6-1,-,13,TRBJ1-5,TGTGCCAGCAGTGATCGGAATGATCAGCCCCAGCATTTT,CASSDRNDQPQHF
-,TRBV28,-,14,TRBJ2-7,TGTGCCAGCAGCGAAGGCGGAAAGCCCTACGAGCAGTACTTC,CASSEGGKPYEQYF
-,TRBV29-1,-,15,TRBJ1-1,TGCAGCGTTTTCGGGGGGAGGGGAGTAAACACTGAAGCTTTCTTT,CSVFGGRGVNTEAFF
once,TRBV11-3,TRBD1,16,TRBJ2-1,TGTGCCAGCAGCCCCAGGACAGGATCCTCCTACAATGAGCAGTTCTTC,CASSPRTGSSYNEQFF
few,TRBV30,TRBD1,15,TRBJ1-6,TGTGCCTGTCGGACAGGGGCAAGCTATAATTCACCCCTCCACTTT,CACRTGASYNSPLHF
once,TRBV5-1,-,15,TRBJ1-1,TGCGCCAGCAGCTTGGTTGGGCAGGCAGAAACTGAAGCTTTCTTT,CASSLVGQAETEAFF
few,TRBV2,-,15,TRBJ1-2,TGTGCCAGCAGTGAATCGGCTCGAGGGAGCTATGGCTACACCTTC,CASSESARGSYGYTF
-,TRBV30,TRBD2,14,TRBJ2-1,TGTGCCTGGAGGTCAACTAGCGGGAGTGATGAGCAGTTCTTC,CAWRSTSGSDEQFF
-,TRBV30,-,17,TRBJ2-1,TGTGCCTGGAGCGGGGGCGCGAGGATTAGCTCCTACAATGAGCAGTTCTTC,CAWSGGARISSYNEQFF
-,TRBV24-1,TRBD2,14,TRBJ2-5,TGTGCCACCAGTGCAACTAGCGACCAAGAGACCCAGTACTTC,CATSATSDQETQYF
-,TRBV7-3,-,13,TRBJ2-2,TGTGCCAGCAGCACAAGGAGATACGGGGAGCTGTTTTTT,CASSTRRYGELFF
-,TRBV28,-,16,TRBJ2-1,TGTGCCAGCAGATCTACGCAGGGGAGCTCCTACAATGAGCAGTTCTTC,CASRSTQGSSYNEQFF
-,TRBV14,-,15,TRBJ1-4,TGTGCCAGCAGCGAAATCGGAGGGGCAGGGGAAAAACTGTTTTTT,CASSEIGGAGEKLFF
-,TRBV4-1,TRBD1,20,TRBJ1-2,TGCGCCAGCAGCCAAGATTGGCACACGACACCGGGACAGGGGGCAGATGGCTACACCTTC,CASSQDWHTTPGQGADGYTF
-,TRBV11-2,-,15,TRBJ1-2,TGTGCCAGCAGCTTAGATCCACCCGGGGCCTATGGCTACACCTTC,CASSLDPPGAYGYTF
-,TRBV19,-,16,TRBJ1-2,TGTGCCAGTATAGATGACGGGGGCAGCGTCAACTATGGCTACACCTTC,CASIDDGGSVNYGYTF
-,TRBV9,-,15,TRBJ1-5,TGTGCCAGCAGCGTAAACGGATATAGCAATCAGCCCCAGCATTTT,CASSVNGYSNQPQHF
-,TRBV6-5,-,13,TRBJ2-7,TGTGCCAGCAGCCCCGCGGGGAACTACGAGCAGTACTTC,CASSPAGNYEQYF
-,TRBV29-1,TRBD2,14,TRBJ2-1,TGCAGCGTTCTAGCGGGAGCATTCTACAATGAGCAGTTCTTC,CSVLAGAFYNEQFF
-,TRBV4-3,-,15,TRBJ1-6,TGCGCCAGCAGCCAAGGTCCGGGAGCGGCTTCACCCCTCCACTTT,CASSQGPGAASPLHF
few,TRBV12-3/TRBV12-4,-,11,TRBJ2-3,TGTGCCAGCAGGGCGAGGGATACGCAGTATTTT,CASRARDTQYF
-,TRBV11-2,-,14,TRBJ2-1,TGTGCCAGCAGCTTAGATCTTGTCGGGCCTGAGCAGTTCTTC,CASSLDLVGPEQFF
-,TRBV5-1,TRBD2,16,TRBJ2-2,TGCGCCAGCAGCCCCCGACTAGCGGGGAACACCGGGGAGCTGTTTTTT,CASSPRLAGNTGELFF
-,TRBV19,-,14,TRBJ1-1,TGTGCCAGTAGTATAGTGGGAGGGGCGACTGAAGCTTTCTTT,CASSIVGGATEAFF
-,TRBV7-8,TRBD2,15,TRBJ2-7,TGTGCCAGCAGACCCGGGACTAGCGGGAGTTACGAGCAGTACTTC,CASRPGTSGSYEQYF
-,TRBV6-2/TRBV6-3,-,16,TRBJ2-3,TGTGCCAGCAGTTACCCCCCTGGACAAGGCACAGATACGCAGTATTTT,CASSYPPGQGTDTQYF
-,TRBV7-8,-,18,TRBJ2-3,TGTGCCAGCAGCTTAAGACCGACAGGCTTTGTCTTGACAGATACGCAGTATTTT,CASSLRPTGFVLTDTQYF
-,TRBV15,-,13,TRBJ1-5,TGTGCCACCAGCAGAGATCTCTATCAGCCCCAGCATTTT,CATSRDLYQPQHF
-,TRBV2,-,15,TRBJ1-2,TGTGCCAGCAGGGACAGCAACCAAGCTAACTATGGCTACACCTTC,CASRDSNQANYGYTF
-,TRBV4-1,TRBD1,16,TRBJ1-5,TGCGCCAGCAGCCAGATACAGGGGCCTACAGGTCAGCCCCAGCATTTT,CASSQIQGPTGQPQHF
-,TRBV18,-,15,TRBJ1-4,TGTGCCAGCTCACCTTCCGCGTCAACTAATGAAAAACTGTTTTTT,CASSPSASTNEKLFF
-,TRBV5-4,TRBD2,13,TRBJ2-5,TGTGCCAGCAGCCTAGCGGGGGTAGAGACCCAGTACTTC,CASSLAGVETQYF
-,TRBV12-3/TRBV12-4,-,13,TRBJ2-7,TGTGCCAGCAGTCCCCAAGGGAAGTACGAGCAGTACTTC,CASSPQGKYEQYF
-,TRBV25-1,-,11,TRBJ1-1,TGTGCCAGCAGTGCCGGGACAAAAGCTTTCTTT,CASSAGTKAFF
-,TRBV25-1,TRBD2,15,TRBJ2-7,TGTGCCAGCAGTGACCCGACTAGCGGGATGTACGAGCAGTACTTC,CASSDPTSGMYEQYF
-,TRBV7-9,-,17,TRBJ1-6,TGTGCCAGCAGCCGCGGGGTTCCCCGGGGCCCGAATTCACCCCTCCACTTT,CASSRGVPRGPNSPLHF
-,TRBV6-5,-,15,TRBJ1-2,TGTGCCAGCAGTAGACACCCGGACCCAAACTATGGCTACACCTTC,CASSRHPDPNYGYTF
-,TRBV19,TRBD2,15,TRBJ2-2,TGTGCCAGTAAACCGGGGACTAGCGGTACCGGGGAGCTGTTTTTT,CASKPGTSGTGELFF
-,TRBV27,-,11,TRBJ2-7,TGTGCCAGCAGTTCATCATACGAGCAGTACTTC,CASSSSYEQYF
-,TRBV20-1,-,10,TRBJ1-4,TGCAGTGCTAGACGGGAAAAACTGTTTTTT,CSARREKLFF
-,TRBV27,-,13,TRBJ1-1,TGTGCCAGCAGTTCCGGATTTAACACTGAAGCTTTCTTT,CASSSGFNTEAFF
-,TRBV30,TRBD2,16,TRBJ2-3,TGTGCCTGGAGTGTCGGGACTAGCGGGAGAACAGATACGCAGTATTTT,CAWSVGTSGRTDTQYF
-,TRBV28,-,14,TRBJ1-1,TGTGCCAGCAGATCCCCCGGAGGGGGCACTGAAGCTTTCTTT,CASRSPGGGTEAFF
-,TRBV5-1,TRBD2,15,TRBJ2-1,TGCGCCAGCATACGGACTAGCGGCTCCTACAATGAGCAGTTCTTC,CASIRTSGSYNEQFF